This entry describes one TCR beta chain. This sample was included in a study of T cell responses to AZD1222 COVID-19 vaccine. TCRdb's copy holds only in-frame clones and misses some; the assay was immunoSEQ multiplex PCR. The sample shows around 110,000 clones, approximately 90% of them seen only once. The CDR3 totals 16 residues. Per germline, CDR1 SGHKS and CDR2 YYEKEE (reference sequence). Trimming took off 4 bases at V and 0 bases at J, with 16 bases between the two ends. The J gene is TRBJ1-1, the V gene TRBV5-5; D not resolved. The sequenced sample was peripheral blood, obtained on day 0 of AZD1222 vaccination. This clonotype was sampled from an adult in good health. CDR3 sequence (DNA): TGTGCCAGCAGCCTGAATCCGGGCCAGGTGAACACTGAAGCTTTCTTT. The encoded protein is CASSLNPGQVNTEAFF.